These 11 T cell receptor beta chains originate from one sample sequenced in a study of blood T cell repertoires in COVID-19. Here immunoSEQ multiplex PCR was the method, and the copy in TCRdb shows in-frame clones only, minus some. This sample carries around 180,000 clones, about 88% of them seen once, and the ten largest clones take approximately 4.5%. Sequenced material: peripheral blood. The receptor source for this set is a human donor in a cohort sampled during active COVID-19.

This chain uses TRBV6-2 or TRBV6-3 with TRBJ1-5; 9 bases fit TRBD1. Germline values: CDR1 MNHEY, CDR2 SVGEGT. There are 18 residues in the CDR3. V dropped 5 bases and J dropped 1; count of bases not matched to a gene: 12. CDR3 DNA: TGTGCCAGCAGTAACCCGGGACAGGGAAAGATAAGCAATCAGCCCCAGCATTTT. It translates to CASSNPGQGKISNQPQHF.

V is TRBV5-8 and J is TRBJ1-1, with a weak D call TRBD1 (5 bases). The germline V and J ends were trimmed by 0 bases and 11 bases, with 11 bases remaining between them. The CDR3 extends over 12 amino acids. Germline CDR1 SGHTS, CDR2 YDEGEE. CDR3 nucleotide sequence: TGTGCCAGCAGCTTGGATTGGGGGGAGGCTTTCTTT. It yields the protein CASSLDWGEAFF.

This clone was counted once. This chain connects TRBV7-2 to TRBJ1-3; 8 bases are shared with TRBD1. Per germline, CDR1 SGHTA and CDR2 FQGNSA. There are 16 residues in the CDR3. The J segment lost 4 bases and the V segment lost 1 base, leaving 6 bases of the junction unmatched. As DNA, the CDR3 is TGTGCCAGCAGCTTAGGGCAGGGGGCGCGGGGAAACACCATATATTTT. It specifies CASSLGQGARGNTIYF.

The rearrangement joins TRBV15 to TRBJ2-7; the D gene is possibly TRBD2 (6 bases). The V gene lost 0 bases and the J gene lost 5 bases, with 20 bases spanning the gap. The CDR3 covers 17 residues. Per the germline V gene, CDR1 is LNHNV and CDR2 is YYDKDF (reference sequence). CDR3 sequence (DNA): TGTGCCACCAGCAGAGATTCGGTGTGGGCGGGAAGAGACGAGCAGTACTTC. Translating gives CATSRDSVWAGRDEQYF.

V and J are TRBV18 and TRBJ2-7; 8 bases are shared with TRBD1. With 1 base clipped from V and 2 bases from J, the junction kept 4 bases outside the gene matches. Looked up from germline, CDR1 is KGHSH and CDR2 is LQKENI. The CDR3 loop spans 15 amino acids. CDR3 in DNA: TGTGCCAGCTCACCACTGACAGGGGCCACCTACGAGCAGTACTTC. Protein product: CASSPLTGATYEQYF.

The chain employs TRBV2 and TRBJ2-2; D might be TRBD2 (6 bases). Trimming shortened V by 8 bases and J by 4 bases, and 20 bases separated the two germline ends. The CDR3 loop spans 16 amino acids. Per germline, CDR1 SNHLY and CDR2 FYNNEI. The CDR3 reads CASRWTRDLFTGELFF. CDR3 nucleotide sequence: TGTGCCAGCCGATGGACCAGGGACTTGTTCACCGGGGAGCTGTTTTTT.

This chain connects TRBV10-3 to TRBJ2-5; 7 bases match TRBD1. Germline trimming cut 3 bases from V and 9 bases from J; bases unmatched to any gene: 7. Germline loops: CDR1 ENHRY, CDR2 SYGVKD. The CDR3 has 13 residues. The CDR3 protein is CAISDRGQAAQYF. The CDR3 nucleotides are TGTGCCATCAGTGACCGCGGACAGGCGGCCCAGTACTTC.

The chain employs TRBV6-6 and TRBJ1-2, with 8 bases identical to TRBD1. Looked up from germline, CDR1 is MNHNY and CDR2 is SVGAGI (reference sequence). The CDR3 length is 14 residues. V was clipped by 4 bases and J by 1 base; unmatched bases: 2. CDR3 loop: CASSSTGVNYGYTF. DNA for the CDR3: TGTGCCAGCAGTTCGACAGGGGTTAACTATGGCTACACCTTC.

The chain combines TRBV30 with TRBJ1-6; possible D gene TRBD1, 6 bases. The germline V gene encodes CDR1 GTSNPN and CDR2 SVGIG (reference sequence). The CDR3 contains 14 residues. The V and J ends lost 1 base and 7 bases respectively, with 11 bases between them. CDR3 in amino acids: CAWSGGQRNSPLHF. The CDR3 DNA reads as TGTGCCTGGAGTGGGGGGCAGAGGAATTCACCCCTCCACTTT. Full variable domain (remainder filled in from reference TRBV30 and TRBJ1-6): SQTIHQWPATLVQPVGSPLSLECTVEGTSNPNLYWYRQAAGRGLQLLFYSVGIGQISSEVPQNLSASRPQDRQFILSSKKLLLSDSGFYLCAWSGGQRNSPLHFGNGTRLTVT.

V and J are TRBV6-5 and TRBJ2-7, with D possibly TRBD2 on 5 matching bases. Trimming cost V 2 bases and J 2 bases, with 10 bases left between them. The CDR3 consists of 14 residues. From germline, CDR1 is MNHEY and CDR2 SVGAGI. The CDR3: CASSYQRKPYEQYF. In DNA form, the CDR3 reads TGTGCCAGCAGTTACCAGCGGAAACCCTACGAGCAGTACTTC.

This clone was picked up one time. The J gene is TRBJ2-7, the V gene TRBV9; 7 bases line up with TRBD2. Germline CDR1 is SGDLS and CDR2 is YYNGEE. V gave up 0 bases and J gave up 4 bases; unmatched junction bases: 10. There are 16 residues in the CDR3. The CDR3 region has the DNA TGTGCCAGCAGCGTAGGTAGCGGAGTCGGGGGGTACGAGCAGTACTTC. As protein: CASSVGSGVGGYEQYF.